This paragraph reports one T cell receptor (beta chain). Reasons for excluding patients were uncontrolled infection, other autoimmune disease, pregnancy or lactation. The data were taken from a study of T cells in Graves' hyperthyroidism and ophthalmopathy. The TCR beta CDR3 regions underwent amplification using RNA transcripts as the source. Carried out on the TCR CDR3, a first-round RT-PCR used the HTBI primer set. TCRdb processed the multiplex PCR reads anew with MiXCR; each CDR3 protein has one entry. Of fewer than 900,000 distinct CDR3 sequences in the sample, about 19% were seen once. Sequencing input: blood. The sequence was collected from a woman aged 45 to 65 with Graves' hyperthyroidism that later progressed to Graves' ophthalmopathy.

CDR3 sequence (DNA): TGTGCCAGCAGCCAAGACCGGACAGTCCCAGATACGCAGTATTTT. Its translation: CASSQDRTVPDTQYF. The chain is built from TRBV14 and TRBJ2-3; tentatively, D is TRBD1 (6 bases). V was trimmed by 0 bases and J by 4 bases, leaving 11 bases between them. Germline values: CDR1 SGHDN, CDR2 FVKESK. The CDR3 extends over 15 amino acids.